These T cell receptor beta chains were read from a single sample in a study of PD-1 blockade in mismatch repair-deficient tumors. Produced via immunoSEQ multiplex PCR; TCRdb's table is partial and in-frame only. The profile shows some 120,000 clones, roughly 80% of them singletons. Sequencing was performed on peripheral blood, taken 60 weeks after starting pembrolizumab. The receptors shown here come from an adult with mismatch repair-deficient cancer. The CDR3 runs from the conserved cysteine through the conserved F or W. The D gene is left open where the match is weak. A row's size may be missing; if present it is once, few, many or a size class.

j_call,d_call,v_call,clone_size,cdr3_aa,cdr3_nt
TRBJ1-2,.,TRBV6-5,.,CASSPLMTDGYTF,TGTGCCAGCAGTCCCCTAATGACAGATGGCTACACCTTC
TRBJ2-5,.,TRBV25-1,.,CASSEMGPVGAQETQYF,TGTGCCAGCAGTGAAATGGGTCCGGTGGGGGCTCAAGAGACCCAGTACTTC
TRBJ2-1,TRBD1,TRBV5-1,.,CASSSGTGSYNEQFF,TGCGCCAGCAGCTCCGGGACAGGGTCCTACAATGAGCAGTTCTTC
TRBJ2-7,.,TRBV11-3,.,CASSLTYFVDHPNYEQYF,TGTGCCAGCAGCTTAACCTATTTTGTGGACCACCCAAACTACGAGCAGTACTTC
TRBJ2-1,TRBD2,TRBV29-1,.,CSVSIGDYYNEQFF,TGCAGCGTTAGTATCGGGGACTACTACAATGAGCAGTTCTTC
TRBJ2-1,.,TRBV11-2,.,CASSLEVGAGRNEQFF,TGTGCCAGCAGCTTAGAAGTAGGAGCAGGACGCAATGAGCAGTTCTTC
TRBJ2-7,.,TRBV9,.,CASSPSGSSSYEQYF,TGTGCCAGCAGCCCCTCGGGCTCGAGCTCCTACGAGCAGTACTTC
TRBJ2-7,TRBD2,TRBV5-1,.,CASSLASGSYNEQYF,TGCGCCAGCAGCTTGGCTAGCGGGAGTTACAACGAGCAGTACTTC
TRBJ1-5,.,TRBV7-8,.,CASSQGSLGSNQPQHF,TGTGCCAGCAGCCAAGGGAGTTTAGGTAGCAATCAGCCCCAGCATTTT
TRBJ1-5,.,TRBV10-3,.,CAISEGQTDQPQHF,TGTGCCATCAGTGAGGGACAAACCGATCAGCCCCAGCATTTT
TRBJ1-1,TRBD1,TRBV29-1,.,CSVRDRGTEAFF,TGCAGCGTACGGGACAGGGGAACTGAAGCTTTCTTT
TRBJ2-2,.,TRBV11-2,few,CASSSRAGELFF,TGTGCCAGCAGCTCTCGCGCCGGGGAGCTGTTTTTT
TRBJ2-7,.,TRBV7-9,.,CASRYQGAGDAEQYF,TGTGCCAGCAGATACCAAGGGGCAGGGGACGCCGAGCAGTACTTC
TRBJ2-6,.,TRBV7-2,.,CASSLVGFTGANVLTF,TGTGCCAGCAGCTTAGTCGGCTTCACGGGGGCCAACGTCCTGACTTTC
TRBJ1-1,TRBD1,TRBV9,.,CASSAGTDEAFF,TGTGCCAGCAGCGCCGGGACAGATGAAGCTTTCTTT
TRBJ2-1,.,TRBV9,.,CASSAGREQFF,TGTGCCAGCAGCGCCGGTAGGGAGCAGTTCTTC
TRBJ2-1,TRBD2,TRBV5-1,.,CASSFLLAGGAQFF,TGCGCCAGCAGCTTTCTACTAGCGGGAGGTGCGCAGTTCTTC
TRBJ2-2,TRBD1,TRBV28,.,CASRGQGTYTGELFF,TGTGCCAGCAGGGGACAGGGGACCTACACCGGGGAGCTGTTTTTT
TRBJ2-7,.,TRBV7-9,.,CASSLYPTSYEQYF,TGTGCCAGCAGCTTATACCCCACTAGCTACGAGCAGTACTTC
TRBJ2-7,.,TRBV6-6,.,CASRDTPGNEQYF,TGTGCCAGCAGGGACACGCCGGGCAACGAGCAGTACTTC
TRBJ1-3,.,TRBV5-6,.,CASSLLRLSGNTIYF,TGTGCCAGCAGCTTGTTGAGACTCTCTGGAAACACCATATATTTT
TRBJ2-1,TRBD2,TRBV7-9,.,CASSLAGSSYNEQFF,TGTGCCAGCAGTTTAGCGGGAAGCTCCTACAATGAGCAGTTCTTC
TRBJ2-3,TRBD1,TRBV2,.,CASRRDRADTQYF,TGTGCCAGCAGAAGAGACAGGGCAGATACGCAGTATTTT
TRBJ1-5,.,TRBV6-4,.,CASSPSFESNQPQHF,TGTGCCAGCAGTCCCAGTTTCGAATCCAATCAGCCCCAGCATTTT
TRBJ2-2,.,TRBV6-5,.,CASSYNFAGGAGELFF,TGTGCCAGCAGTTATAATTTTGCAGGAGGCGCCGGGGAGCTGTTTTTT
TRBJ2-5,TRBD1,TRBV5-6,.,CASSSQGQQETQYF,TGTGCCAGCAGCTCTCAGGGACAGCAAGAGACCCAGTACTTC
TRBJ1-2,.,TRBV6-5,.,CASSSTNYGYTF,TGTGCCAGCAGCTCGACTAACTATGGCTACACCTTC
TRBJ1-2,TRBD1,TRBV19,few,CAGKLQGAQGYTF,TGTGCCGGAAAACTACAGGGGGCGCAGGGCTACACCTTC
TRBJ1-2,.,TRBV9,.,CASSPSPGTEYLNYGYTF,TGTGCCAGCAGCCCCTCCCCCGGGACGGAATACTTGAACTATGGCTACACCTTC
TRBJ2-1,TRBD2,TRBV27,.,CASTGLAYNEQFF,TGTGCCAGCACGGGACTAGCCTACAATGAGCAGTTCTTC
TRBJ2-6,TRBD1,TRBV9,.,CASSVGGGASGANVLTF,TGTGCCAGCAGCGTAGGAGGGGGCGCTTCTGGGGCCAACGTCCTGACTTTC
TRBJ1-1,.,TRBV11-2,.,CASSFFLGNTEAFF,TGTGCCAGCAGCTTTTTCTTGGGAAACACTGAAGCTTTCTTT
TRBJ1-5,.,TRBV27,.,CASGQPQHF,TGTGCCAGCGGGCAGCCCCAGCATTTT
TRBJ2-1,.,TRBV7-2,large,CASSLLAHNEQFF,TGTGCCAGCAGCCTACTAGCCCACAATGAGCAGTTCTTC
TRBJ2-2,TRBD1,TRBV19,few,CASSTTGTGSPGELFF,TGTGCCAGTAGTACAACCGGGACAGGGTCCCCCGGGGAGCTGTTTTTT
TRBJ1-1,.,TRBV5-1,.,CASSPQASTEAFF,TGCGCCAGCAGCCCCCAGGCTAGCACTGAAGCTTTCTTT
TRBJ2-7,TRBD2,TRBV29-1,.,CSVVSSGKYEQYF,TGCAGCGTTGTCTCCAGCGGGAAATACGAGCAGTACTTC
TRBJ2-7,TRBD1,TRBV10-3,.,CAIGPGQGAGSYEQYF,TGTGCCATCGGGCCGGGACAGGGGGCAGGCTCCTACGAGCAGTACTTC
TRBJ2-1,TRBD1,TRBV18,.,CASSPPVAGGLFF,TGTGCCAGCTCACCACCGGTGGCAGGGGGCCTGTTCTTC
TRBJ1-2,.,TRBV6-1,.,CASSEGVYGYTF,TGTGCCAGCAGTGAAGGGGTCTATGGCTACACCTTC
TRBJ1-5,TRBD1,TRBV7-9,.,CATSTGTGGDQPQHF,TGTGCCACCTCCACCGGGACAGGGGGTGATCAGCCCCAGCATTTT
TRBJ2-6,.,TRBV18,.,CASSPLGTGANVLTF,TGTGCCAGCTCACCACTAGGGACCGGGGCCAACGTCCTGACTTTC
TRBJ2-3,TRBD2,TRBV5-4,.,CASSTGTSSTDTQYF,TGTGCCAGCAGCACAGGGACTAGCAGCACAGATACGCAGTATTTT
TRBJ2-7,.,TRBV27,.,CASSLSGGGTYEQYF,TGTGCCAGCAGTTTATCTGGAGGGGGAACCTACGAGCAGTACTTC
TRBJ2-7,TRBD1,TRBV11-2,few,CASSWGTVSYEQYF,TGTGCCAGCAGCTGGGGGACAGTCTCCTACGAGCAGTACTTC
TRBJ1-5,.,TRBV2,.,CASSERRGPYSNQPQHF,TGTGCCAGCAGTGAAAGACGGGGTCCGTATAGCAATCAGCCCCAGCATTTT
TRBJ2-1,TRBD2,TRBV5-8,.,CASSLETSGISYNEQFF,TGTGCCAGCAGCTTGGAGACTAGCGGGATCTCCTACAATGAGCAGTTCTTC
TRBJ2-3,TRBD2,TRBV7-9,.,CASSLTVLSGSRTQYF,TGTGCCAGCAGCTTAACGGTGTTGAGCGGGAGTCGTACGCAGTATTTT
TRBJ2-1,.,TRBV5-5,.,CASSLVYSSSSYNEQFF,TGTGCCAGCAGCTTGGTGTACAGCTCGAGCTCCTACAATGAGCAGTTCTTC
TRBJ2-4,.,TRBV29-1,.,CSVVVGAVNGQYF,TGCAGCGTTGTGGTAGGGGCTGTCAATGGTCAGTACTTC
TRBJ1-1,.,TRBV4-1,.,CASSQVEGLYTEAFF,TGCGCCAGCAGCCAAGTTGAGGGACTTTACACTGAAGCTTTCTTT
TRBJ1-5,TRBD1,TRBV25-1,.,CASSGTGGGNQPQHF,TGTGCCAGCAGTGGAACAGGGGGCGGCAATCAGCCCCAGCATTTT
TRBJ2-3,TRBD1,TRBV5-4,.,CASTQGSTDTQYF,TGTGCCAGTACACAGGGGTCCACAGATACGCAGTATTTT
TRBJ2-5,TRBD2,TRBV9,.,CASSPGGGQETQYF,TGTGCCAGCAGCCCTGGCGGGGGGCAAGAGACCCAGTACTTC
TRBJ2-7,TRBD1,TRBV9,.,CASSVGTGALLDEQYF,TGTGCCAGCAGCGTAGGGACAGGGGCCCTACTGGACGAGCAGTACTTC
TRBJ2-2,.,TRBV9,.,CASSVAGVIRGGELFF,TGTGCCAGCAGCGTAGCCGGGGTTATCAGGGGCGGGGAGCTGTTTTTT
TRBJ2-3,.,TRBV19,few,CASSPPATDTQYF,TGTGCCAGTAGTCCACCGGCCACAGATACGCAGTATTTT
TRBJ2-1,.,TRBV6-5,.,CASSYSRTLPNEQFF,TGTGCCAGCAGTTACTCCCGGACTCTCCCCAATGAGCAGTTCTTC
TRBJ1-1,.,TRBV7-3,.,CASSLFKDTEAFF,TGTGCCAGCAGTCTCTTCAAGGACACTGAAGCTTTCTTT
TRBJ1-4,.,TRBV5-7,.,CASSLREKLFF,TGTGCCAGCAGCTTACGGGAAAAACTGTTTTTT